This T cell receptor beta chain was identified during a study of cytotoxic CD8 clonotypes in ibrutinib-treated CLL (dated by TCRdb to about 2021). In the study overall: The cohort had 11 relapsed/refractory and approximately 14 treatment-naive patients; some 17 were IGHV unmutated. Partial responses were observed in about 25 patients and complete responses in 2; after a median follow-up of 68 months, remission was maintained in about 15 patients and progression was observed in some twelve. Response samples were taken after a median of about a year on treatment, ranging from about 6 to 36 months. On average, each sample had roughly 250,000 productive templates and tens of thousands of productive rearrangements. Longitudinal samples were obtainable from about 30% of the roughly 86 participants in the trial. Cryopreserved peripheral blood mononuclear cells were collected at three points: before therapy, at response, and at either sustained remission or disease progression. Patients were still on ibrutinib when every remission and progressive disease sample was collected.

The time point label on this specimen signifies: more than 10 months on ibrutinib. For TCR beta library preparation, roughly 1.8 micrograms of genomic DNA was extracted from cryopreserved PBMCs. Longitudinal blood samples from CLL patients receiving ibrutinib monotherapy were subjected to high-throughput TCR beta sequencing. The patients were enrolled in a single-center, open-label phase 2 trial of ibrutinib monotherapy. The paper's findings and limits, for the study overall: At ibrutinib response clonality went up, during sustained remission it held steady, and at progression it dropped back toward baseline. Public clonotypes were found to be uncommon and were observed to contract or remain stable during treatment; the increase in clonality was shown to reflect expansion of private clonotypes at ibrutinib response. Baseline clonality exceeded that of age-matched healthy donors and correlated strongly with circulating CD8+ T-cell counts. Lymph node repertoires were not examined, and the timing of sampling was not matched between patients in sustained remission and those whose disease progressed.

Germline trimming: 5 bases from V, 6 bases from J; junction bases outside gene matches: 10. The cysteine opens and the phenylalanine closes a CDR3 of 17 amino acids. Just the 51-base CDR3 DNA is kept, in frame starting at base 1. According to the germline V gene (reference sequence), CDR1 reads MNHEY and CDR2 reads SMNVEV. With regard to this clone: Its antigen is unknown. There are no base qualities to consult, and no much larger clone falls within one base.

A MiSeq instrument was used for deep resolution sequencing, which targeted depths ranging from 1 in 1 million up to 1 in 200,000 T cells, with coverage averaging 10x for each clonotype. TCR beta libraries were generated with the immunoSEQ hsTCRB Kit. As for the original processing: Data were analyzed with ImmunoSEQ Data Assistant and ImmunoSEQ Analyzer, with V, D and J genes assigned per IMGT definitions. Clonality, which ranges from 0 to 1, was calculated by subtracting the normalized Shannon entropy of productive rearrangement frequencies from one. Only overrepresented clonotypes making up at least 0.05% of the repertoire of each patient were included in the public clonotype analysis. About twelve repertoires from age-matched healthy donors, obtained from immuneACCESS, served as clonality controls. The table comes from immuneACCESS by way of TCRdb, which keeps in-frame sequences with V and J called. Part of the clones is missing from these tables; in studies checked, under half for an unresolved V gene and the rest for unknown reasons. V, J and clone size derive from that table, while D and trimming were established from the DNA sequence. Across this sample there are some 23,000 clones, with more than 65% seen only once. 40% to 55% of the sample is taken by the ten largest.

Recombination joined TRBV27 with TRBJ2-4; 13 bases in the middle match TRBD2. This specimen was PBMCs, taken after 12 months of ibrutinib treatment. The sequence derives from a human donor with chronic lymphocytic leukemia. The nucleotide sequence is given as TGTGCCAGCAGTATTCCGGGACTAGCGGGGCTATCAAACATTCAGTACTTC. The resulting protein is CASSIPGLAGLSNIQYF.